This TCR beta chain stems from a study of control samples from healthy donors and cancer patients. TCRdb's table, derived via immunoSEQ multiplex PCR, lists solely in-frame clones and lacks some. The sample lists roughly 69,000 clones; 87% were seen once. The V gene's germline CDR1 is SGDLS and CDR2 YYNGEE. The CDR3 has 16 residues. J lost 6 bases, V lost 1 base, and 13 bases had no gene match. This receptor was taken from a woman aged 45 to 65 with head and neck cancer. The V call is TRBV9, the J call TRBJ2-7, with 7 bases lining up with TRBD1. The sample taken for sequencing was PBMCs. CDR3 DNA: TGTGCCAGCAGCGTATCGTCCGCAGGGGGAACGAGCGAGCAGTACTTC. Its translation is CASSVSSAGGTSEQYF.